These 10 T cell receptor beta chains share one sample of origin, sequenced in a study of T-cell memory formation after mild COVID-19. TCRdb recomputed calls from the 5' RACE reads with MiXCR, one row per CDR3 protein. The repertoire consists of hundreds of thousands of distinct CDR3 sequences, with around 21% occurring once and the leading ten covering 9.5% to 15%. The sequencing sample was made of PBMCs or a T cell subset sorted from them (not recorded which). The source is an adult woman who had mild COVID-19 (a few samples of this study predate the infection). Cell type and time point are not known.

V and J are TRBV6-4 and TRBJ1-2; D not certain. V lost 5 bases and J lost 14, with 27 bases in between. The CDR3 spans 15 residues. The germline V gene encodes CDR1 MRHNA and CDR2 SNTAGT. CDR3 nucleotides: TGTGCCAGCAGTCCCCTTCCGGGCGGGTTCCAAGCGAGTACCTTC. This translates into CASSPLPGGFQASTF.

In its sample, this clonotype was seen a few times. This chain connects TRBV30 to TRBJ1-5; 7 nucleotides align to TRBD1. CDR1 GTSNPN and CDR2 SVGIG come from the germline V gene (reference sequence). The CDR3 length is 12 residues. The V segment lost 4 bases and the J segment 6 bases; nucleotides outside the gene matches: 3. CDR3 residues: CAWKTGTQPQHF. CDR3 DNA sequence: TGTGCCTGGAAGACAGGGACTCAGCCCCAGCATTTT.

This chain links TRBV27 with TRBJ1-5, with TRBD1 matching 10 bases. Looked up from germline, CDR1 is MNHEY and CDR2 is SMNVEV (reference sequence). The V gene end was trimmed by 3 bases and the J gene end by 4 bases; junction bases not matched to a gene: 3. This CDR3 region has 15 residues. The CDR3 loop reads CASSFRTGGNQPQHF. The CDR3 coding sequence is TGTGCCAGCAGTTTTCGGACAGGGGGGAATCAGCCCCAGCATTTT.

This clonotype appeared a few times. The chain uses TRBV5-1 and TRBJ2-2; 7 bases align to TRBD1. The V segment lost 2 bases and the J segment 0 bases; nucleotides outside the gene matches: 4. The V gene's germline CDR1 is SGHRS and CDR2 YFSETQ. This CDR3 has 16 amino acids. This CDR3 reads CASSLTGQSNTGELFF. The CDR3 DNA reads as TGCGCCAGCAGCTTAACGGGACAGTCGAACACCGGGGAGCTGTTTTTT.

This clonotype was seen only a few times. J is TRBJ2-5 and V is TRBV5-1; TRBD2 might be the D (5 bases). This CDR3 comprises 15 residues. Germline CDR1 is SGHRS and CDR2 is YFSETQ. The V end lost 2 bases, the J end lost 5 bases, and 16 bases lay between the germline ends. The CDR3 DNA follows: TGCGCCAGCAGCTTCAGAGGGAGTAACCTGGAGACCCAGTACTTC. It encodes CASSFRGSNLETQYF.

This clonotype was seen only a few times. This chain connects TRBV12-3 or TRBV12-4 to TRBJ2-5; 8 bases align to TRBD2. The V gene end was trimmed by 5 bases and the J gene end by 5 bases; junction bases not matched to a gene: 4. This CDR3 spans 13 amino acids. CDR3 DNA sequence: TGTGCCAGCAGTGAGACTAGCGTGGAGACCCAGTACTTC. It yields the protein CASSETSVETQYF.

V usage is TRBV24-1 and J usage is TRBJ2-6; D unresolved. CDR1 and CDR2 from the germline V gene are KGHDR and SFDVKD. The CDR3 spans 14 residues. V was clipped by 0 bases and J by 11 bases, with 10 bases between them. The CDR3 DNA is TGTGCCACCAGTGATTTGTTCGGCGGCGACGTCCTGACTTTC. Its protein product is CATSDLFGGDVLTF.

The V call is TRBV7-2, the J call TRBJ2-5, with D perhaps TRBD2 (5 bases). Trimming removed 3 bases from V and 4 bases from J, with 18 bases in between. CDR1 SGHTA and CDR2 FQGNSA come from the germline V gene. CDR3 length: 16 residues. CDR3 region: CASSLDSGPGGETQYF. In nucleotides, the CDR3 is TGTGCCAGCAGCTTGGACTCCGGGCCCGGAGGAGAGACCCAGTACTTC.

V is TRBV30 and J is TRBJ1-1; possibly TRBD1 for D (5 bases). The CDR3 consists of 10 residues. V was pared by 5 bases and J by 6 bases, with 7 bases between. CDR1 and CDR2 (germline): GTSNPN, SVGIG (reference sequence). The CDR3 spells CAWATAEAFF. CDR3 sequence (DNA): TGTGCCTGGGCGACAGCTGAAGCTTTCTTT.

CDR3 residues: CSVQQDRVGETQYF. The DNA for the CDR3 is TGCAGCGTCCAACAGGACAGGGTGGGAGAGACCCAGTACTTC. The rearrangement links TRBV29-1 to TRBJ2-5, with 8 bases fitting TRBD1. Germline CDR1 reads SQVTM; CDR2 reads ANQGSEA. The CDR3 runs to 14 residues. Germline trimming cut 6 bases from V and 4 bases from J; bases unmatched to any gene: 10.